Listed below are T cell receptor beta chains from one sample, sequenced in a study of cytomegalovirus exposure and HLA in healthy donors. Assay: immunoSEQ multiplex PCR; the TCRdb copy retains only in-frame clones and omits some. The table has 120,000 or so clones, over 60% seen once. Sequencing was performed on PBMCs. These receptors were obtained from a middle-aged woman in good health and CMV-seropositive. Both conserved end residues are part of each CDR3. Each record gives: CDR3 length, J gene, V gene, CDR3 protein.

15 | TRBJ2-7 | TRBV7-2 | CASSLVWQGAGEQYF
14 | TRBJ1-5 | TRBV6-6 | CASSNREGNQPQHF
16 | TRBJ2-7 | TRBV4-2 | CASSQTLAGEGYEQYF
17 | TRBJ2-5 | TRBV4-2 | CASSQDGGSGGQETQYF
12 | TRBJ1-2 | TRBV6-5 | CATTTGKGGYTF
16 | TRBJ2-5 | TRBV11-2 | CASSPPQREDLKTQYF
16 | TRBJ2-5 | TRBV9 | CASSVDPLGGGETQYF
16 | TRBJ2-1 | TRBV27 | CASSLSSGRGWNEQFF
14 | TRBJ2-4 | TRBV5-6 | CASSPISGENIQYF
17 | TRBJ1-4 | TRBV27 | CASQPARSSSTNEKLFF
18 | TRBJ2-1 | TRBV7-3 | CASSLQPSGRVLGNEQFF
17 | TRBJ2-1 | TRBV5-6 | CASSRRLAGSRYNEQFF
15 | TRBJ1-2 | TRBV5-4 | CASSLRDRINYGYTF
14 | TRBJ2-7 | TRBV2 | CASSDRTAFYEQYF
15 | TRBJ2-7 | TRBV5-1 | CASSLGDRVAYEQYF
13 | TRBJ2-7 | TRBV19 | CASSAGQNYEQYF
13 | TRBJ2-7 | TRBV2 | CASSVKGLGEQYF
11 | TRBJ2-1 | TRBV13 | CASLRDNEQFF
15 | TRBJ2-7 | TRBV13 | CASSLTSGGYYEQYF
14 | TRBJ2-1 | TRBV6-1 | CASTAGAPPNEQFF
15 | . | TRBV29-1 | CSVSATSGLIYEQYF
17 | TRBJ2-1 | TRBV6-1 | CASSDFWTGSSYNEQFF
20 | TRBJ2-1 | TRBV9 | CASSTPGTSGGASSYNEQFF
14 | TRBJ1-6 | TRBV19 | CASRRKMVDSPLHF
13 | TRBJ2-5 | TRBV5-1 | CASSLDRGQTQYF
12 | TRBJ1-2 | TRBV2 | CASSGLGGGYTF
17 | TRBJ1-6 | TRBV13 | CASSFFAGLGQPLTLHF
14 | TRBJ1-2 | TRBV6-5 | CASSTRGTAYGYTF
16 | TRBJ2-5 | TRBV27 | CASSTLLTSGQETQYF
14 | TRBJ2-2 | TRBV4-1 | CASSQPRSTGELFF
16 | TRBJ2-3 | TRBV10-1 | CASSESGTGLGDTQYF
15 | TRBJ2-7 | TRBV10-3 | CAISESAGILHEQYF
13 | TRBJ2-1 | TRBV7-9 | CASSRQNYNEQFF
14 | TRBJ2-1 | TRBV29-1 | CSVNRQGTYNEQFF
13 | TRBJ1-4 | TRBV19 | CASTFGGLEKLFF
14 | TRBJ1-2 | TRBV29-1 | CSVPTRDSTYGYTF
12 | TRBJ1-1 | TRBV28 | CAMGAGGTEAFF
14 | TRBJ1-2 | TRBV5-6 | CASSATTGVGGYTF
13 | . | TRBV6-5 | CASSPRSSYEQYF
13 | TRBJ2-7 | TRBV5-3 | CARSLGDGAWQYF
16 | TRBJ2-3 | TRBV4-1 | CASSPRRDLQADTQYF
13 | TRBJ1-4 | TRBV27 | CASRKVVNEKLFF
13 | TRBJ1-6 | TRBV27 | CASTLDRYSPLHF
13 | TRBJ1-1 | TRBV4-1 | CASSQERNTEAFF
13 | TRBJ1-2 | TRBV4-1 | CASSQVSSYGYTF
15 | TRBJ2-1 | TRBV7-9 | CASSISGSSYNEQFF